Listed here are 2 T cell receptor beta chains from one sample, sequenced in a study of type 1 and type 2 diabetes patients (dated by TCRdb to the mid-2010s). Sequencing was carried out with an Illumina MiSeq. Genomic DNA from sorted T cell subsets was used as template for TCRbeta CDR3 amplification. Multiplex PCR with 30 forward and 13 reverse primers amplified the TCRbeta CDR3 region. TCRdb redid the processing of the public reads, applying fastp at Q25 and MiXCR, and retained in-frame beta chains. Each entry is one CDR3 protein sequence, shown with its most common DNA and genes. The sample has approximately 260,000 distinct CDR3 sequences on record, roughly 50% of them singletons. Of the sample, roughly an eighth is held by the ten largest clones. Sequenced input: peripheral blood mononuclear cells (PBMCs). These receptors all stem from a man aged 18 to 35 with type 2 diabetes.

The CDR3 coding sequence is TGTGCCAGCAGTGAAGCGACCGGTGCTGGGGGCTACACCTTC. Its protein is CASSEATGAGGYTF. The rearrangement uses TRBV2 and TRBJ1-2, with D uncertain. Germline-derived CDR1 and CDR2 are SNHLY and FYNNEI. Trimming took 0 bases from V and 8 from J, leaving 13 bases between them. This CDR3 spans 14 amino acids.

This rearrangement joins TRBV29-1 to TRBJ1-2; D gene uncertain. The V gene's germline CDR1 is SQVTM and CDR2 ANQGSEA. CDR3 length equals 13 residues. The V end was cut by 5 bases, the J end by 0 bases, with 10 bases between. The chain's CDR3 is CSVFWESNYGYTF. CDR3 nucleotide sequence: TGCAGCGTTTTTTGGGAATCTAACTATGGCTACACCTTC.